This T cell receptor (beta chain) comes out of a study of persistence of HIV-infected CD4 T cells. Study-wide context: Suppressive ART had lasted a median of about eight years.

Sequencing used immunoSEQ version 4 in survey mode. Sequencing was performed with immunoSEQ multiplex PCR; in TCRdb, only in-frame clones are kept and a portion is missing. The table lists tens of thousands of clones, about 85% of them singletons. V shed 2 bases and J 9 bases; nucleotides not matched to a gene: 14. CDR1 SGHRS and CDR2 YFSETQ come from the germline V gene. This CDR3 spans 16 amino acids. A word on this clone: Its antigen is unknown.

Cells were stimulated nonspecifically with anti-CD3/anti-CD28 magnetic beads. Responding CD4+ T cells were sorted by upregulation of both CD40 ligand and CD69. Donors were HIV-1-infected adults who began suppressive ART during chronic infection. A roughly 17-hour stimulation of CD8-depleted PBMCs used anti-CD28/CD49d costimulation, CD40-blocking antibody and enfuvirtide. The specimen was CD4+ T cells sorted from PBMCs after 18-hour stimulation, collected from a patient who received antiretroviral therapy. The receptor comes from an adult woman with HIV who was CMV-seropositive. The rearrangement joins TRBV5-1 to TRBJ2-1, with 7 bases that match TRBD2. CDR3 sequence (DNA): TGCGCCAGCAGCTTTGGGGTGGCTAGCGGTATTGGTGAGCAGTTCTTC. This gives the protein CASSFGVASGIGEQFF.